This is a list of T cell receptor beta chains from one sample in a study of PD-1 blockade in classical Hodgkin lymphoma. Measured with immunoSEQ multiplex PCR; TCRdb has only the in-frame clones, and not every one. The profile covers more than 90,000 clones, with about 89% appearing a single time and about 6.4% taken by the ten largest. This specimen was peripheral blood mononuclear cells (PBMCs), taken before the second cycle of nivolumab. All receptors come from a human donor with classical Hodgkin lymphoma. CDR3s include the opening cysteine and the closing phenylalanine or tryptophan. Fields, in order: clone size, J gene, D gene, V gene, CDR3 protein, CDR3 DNA. D genes are given only for firm matches. Some rows mark clone size as missing; the rest say once, few, many or name a class of expanded clone.

>NA|TRBJ2-3|NA|TRBV7-9
CASSLGADTQYF
TGTGCCAGCAGCTTAGGGGCAGATACGCAGTATTTT
>NA|TRBJ2-5|TRBD2|TRBV7-8
CASRGGGWSQETQYF
TGTGCCAGCCGGGGGGGAGGGTGGAGCCAAGAGACCCAGTACTTC
>NA|TRBJ1-1|NA|TRBV7-9
CASTPDRNTEAFF
TGTGCCAGCACCCCAGACAGGAACACTGAAGCTTTCTTT
>NA|TRBJ2-5|NA|TRBV11-2
CASSPVGGGETQYF
TGTGCCAGCAGCCCCGTCGGGGGCGGGGAGACCCAGTACTTC
>NA|TRBJ2-7|TRBD2|TRBV29-1
CSAGGVLDEQYF
TGCAGCGCCGGGGGGGTGTTGGACGAGCAGTACTTC
>few|TRBJ1-1|NA|TRBV30
CAWRPPGAVWEAFF
TGTGCCTGGAGACCCCCGGGGGCGGTGTGGGAAGCTTTCTTT
>NA|TRBJ2-5|NA|TRBV7-2
CASRKQGERETQYF
TGTGCCAGCAGGAAACAGGGTGAGCGAGAGACCCAGTACTTC
>NA|TRBJ1-3|TRBD1|TRBV5-1
CASSGDRGSDSGNTIYF
TGCGCCAGCAGCGGAGACAGGGGAAGCGACTCTGGAAACACCATATATTTT
>few|TRBJ2-7|TRBD2|TRBV6-1
CASSVAGGSYEQYF
TGTGCCAGCAGTGTAGCGGGGGGTTCCTACGAGCAGTACTTC
>NA|TRBJ1-4|NA|TRBV27
CASRGPDEKLFF
TGTGCCAGTAGGGGACCGGATGAAAAACTGTTTTTT
>NA|TRBJ2-7|NA|TRBV19
CASSMPGVGYEQYF
TGTGCCAGTAGTATGCCGGGGGTAGGATACGAGCAGTACTTC
>NA|TRBJ1-1|NA|TRBV7-2
CASSLSGGSAFF
TGTGCCAGCAGCTTAAGTGGGGGATCGGCTTTCTTT
>NA|TRBJ1-4|NA|TRBV9
CASSVTGFAEKLFF
TGTGCCAGCAGCGTAACAGGGTTTGCCGAAAAACTGTTTTTT
>NA|TRBJ2-2|NA|TRBV7-9
CASIRGAGSPGELFF
TGTGCCAGCATCCGAGGGGCAGGGTCCCCCGGGGAGCTGTTTTTT
>NA|TRBJ1-2|NA|TRBV5-1
CASTLSPRGNGYTF
TGCGCCAGCACCCTTTCCCCACGGGGAAATGGCTACACCTTC
>NA|TRBJ1-1|NA|TRBV6-1
CASSAAALLEGEAFF
TGTGCCAGCAGTGCGGCGGCGCTGCTAGAGGGTGAAGCTTTCTTT
>NA|TRBJ1-6|TRBD1|TRBV4-3
CASSQGTGVVSPLHF
TGCGCCAGCAGCCAGGGGACAGGAGTAGTTTCACCCCTCCACTTT
>NA|TRBJ2-5|NA|TRBV10-3
CAISDNNQETQYF
TGTGCCATCAGTGATAACAACCAAGAGACCCAGTACTTC
>NA|TRBJ1-6|NA|TRBV29-1
CSAGGGLGSPLHF
TGCAGCGCTGGGGGGGGGCTCGGTTCACCCCTCCACTTT
>NA|TRBJ2-7|TRBD1|TRBV7-9
CASSLGQAVYEQYF
TGTGCCAGCAGCTTGGGACAGGCGGTCTACGAGCAGTACTTC
>NA|TRBJ2-1|TRBD2|TRBV4-2
CASSQGGGGYNEQFF
TGTGCCAGCAGCCAAGGCGGGGGGGGCTACAATGAGCAGTTCTTC
>NA|TRBJ2-7|NA|TRBV15
CATSDGSYEQYF
TGTGCCACCAGCGACGGCTCCTACGAGCAGTACTTC
>NA|TRBJ1-2|NA|TRBV6-6
CASSPGAGYTF
TGTGCCAGCAGTCCAGGGGCCGGCTACACCTTC
>NA|TRBJ2-7|TRBD1|TRBV6-5
CASKITGTGIYEQYF
TGTGCCAGCAAGATAACCGGGACAGGGATCTACGAGCAGTACTTC
>NA|TRBJ2-5|TRBD1|TRBV27
CASSRGQGFETQYF
TGTGCCAGCAGTAGGGGACAGGGCTTCGAGACCCAGTACTTC
>NA|TRBJ1-6|NA|TRBV27
CASSSFDLTGNSPLHF
TGTGCCAGCAGTTCGTTTGACCTGACCGGTAATTCACCCCTCCACTTT
>NA|TRBJ1-2|TRBD1|TRBV9
CASSVLQGANYGYTF
TGTGCCAGCAGCGTACTCCAGGGGGCCAACTATGGCTACACCTTC
>NA|TRBJ2-3|TRBD2|TRBV2
CASRDLAGASSGQYF
TGTGCCAGCAGGGATCTAGCGGGGGCCTCCTCAGGGCAGTATTTT
>NA|TRBJ2-7|TRBD2|TRBV2
CASREWSGGYYEQYF
TGTGCCAGCAGGGAGTGGAGCGGGGGTTACTACGAGCAGTACTTC
>NA|TRBJ2-1|TRBD2|TRBV19
CASSPPRAGVYNKQFF
TGTGCCAGTAGTCCCCCGCGAGCGGGGGTTTATAATAAGCAGTTCTTC
>NA|TRBJ1-4|TRBD1|TRBV25-1
CASSEWTGSVSEKLFF
TGTGCCAGCAGTGAATGGACAGGGTCGGTTTCTGAAAAACTGTTTTTT
>NA|TRBJ2-1|NA|TRBV6-4
CASSLTSGAGNNEQFF
TGTGCCAGCAGCTTAACATCGGGGGCCGGGAACAATGAGCAGTTCTTC
>NA|TRBJ2-3|TRBD1|TRBV5-1
CASTRQGRVDTQYF
TGCGCCAGCACCCGACAGGGAAGGGTAGATACGCAGTATTTT
>NA|TRBJ1-1|TRBD1|TRBV2
CASWDRLNTEAFF
TGTGCCAGCTGGGACAGGTTGAACACTGAAGCTTTCTTT
>NA|TRBJ1-1|TRBD1|TRBV6-1
CASSEFVGQGANTEAFF
TGTGCCAGCAGTGAATTTGTGGGACAGGGGGCGAACACTGAAGCTTTCTTT
>NA|TRBJ2-6|NA|TRBV2
CASSLGGPGANVLTF
TGTGCCAGCAGTCTGGGGGGGCCTGGGGCCAACGTCCTGACTTTC
>NA|TRBJ2-7|NA|TRBV4-1
CASSQETASSYEQYF
TGCGCCAGCAGCCAAGAAACGGCCAGCTCCTACGAGCAGTACTTC
>NA|TRBJ2-7|NA|TRBV7-9
CASSLTGAGGHEQYF
TGTGCCAGCAGCTTAACGGGGGCAGGTGGCCACGAGCAGTACTTC
>NA|TRBJ1-2|NA|TRBV18
CASSPLGDNYGYTF
TGTGCCAGCTCACCCCTCGGGGATAACTATGGCTACACCTTC
>once|TRBJ2-7|NA|TRBV12-5
CASGTRSEQYF
TGTGCTAGTGGTACCCGGAGCGAGCAGTACTTC
>NA|TRBJ2-5|NA|TRBV30
CAWSGGPQETQYF
TGTGCCTGGAGCGGGGGGCCCCAAGAGACCCAGTACTTC
>NA|TRBJ2-1|TRBD2|TRBV14
CASSTSGGVYEQFF
TGTGCCAGTTCGACTAGCGGGGGGGTGTATGAGCAGTTCTTC
>NA|TRBJ1-3|TRBD1|TRBV7-9
CASSTGGAGNTIYF
TGTGCCAGCAGCACAGGGGGTGCTGGAAACACCATATATTTT
>NA|TRBJ2-7|NA|TRBV19
CASTLSISSYEQYF
TGTGCCAGTACGTTATCGATTAGCTCCTACGAGCAGTACTTC
>NA|TRBJ1-2|TRBD1|TRBV30
CAWSRGTAYGYTF
TGTGCCTGGAGTCGAGGGACAGCCTATGGCTACACCTTC
>NA|TRBJ2-1|TRBD2|TRBV10-2
CASKLGVAGGRRDEQFF
TGCGCCAGCAAATTAGGGGTAGCGGGGGGCCGGCGTGATGAGCAGTTCTTC
>NA|TRBJ1-4|NA|TRBV30
CAREGEDNEKLFF
TGTGCCCGGGAAGGGGAGGATAATGAAAAACTGTTTTTT
>NA|TRBJ1-2|NA|TRBV6-5
CASRDGTSFNYGYTF
TGTGCCAGCAGGGACGGGACCTCCTTCAACTATGGCTACACCTTC
>NA|TRBJ1-2|NA|TRBV7-6
CASSLTGDHGYTF
TGTGCCAGCAGCTTAACCGGGGACCATGGCTACACCTTC
>NA|TRBJ2-1|NA|TRBV29-1
CSVGPGYNEQFF
TGCAGCGTTGGTCCGGGTTACAATGAGCAGTTCTTC
>once|TRBJ2-1|TRBD1|TRBV19
CASNEGQNLHNEQFF
TGTGCCAGTAACGAGGGACAGAACCTTCACAATGAGCAGTTCTTC
>NA|TRBJ2-7|NA|TRBV5-4
CASSLGGEQYF
TGTGCCAGCAGCTTGGGGGGGGAGCAGTACTTC
>NA|TRBJ1-5|NA|TRBV6-1
CASSETRLGQPQHF
TGTGCCAGCAGTGAGACCCGCCTCGGCCAGCCCCAGCATTTT
>NA|TRBJ2-2|TRBD1|TRBV2
CASRPPGQGSPGELFF
TGTGCCAGCAGGCCGCCGGGACAGGGTAGTCCCGGGGAGCTGTTTTTT